This TCR beta chain emerged from a study of metastatic and nonmetastatic thyroid tumors. Study-level information: Repertoires from blood and tumor or nodule tissue of malignant and benign thyroid patients were compared.

This CDR3 spans 13 amino acids. Trimming stripped 6 bases from V and 8 bases from J, with 16 bases between. CDR1 is KGHSH, CDR2 LQKENI, per germline. General study findings and limits: Benign nodules reportedly had significantly lower TCR beta diversity than malignant thyroid tumors in blood and tumor.

Remarks on this clone: Its matching antigen is unknown. Other DNA variants within this sample encode the same CDR3.

With MiXCR, TCRdb reprocessed the PCR reads. The profile shows tens of thousands of clones, 12% of them singletons. There were no patients who had received any treatment before thyroid surgery. This receptor was taken from a female donor with papillary thyroid cancer or a benign thyroid nodule (not recorded which). Some clones in this sample may be carry-over from other donors' samples. The source material was tumor tissue. The V and J genes are TRBV18 and TRBJ1-1; D perhaps matches TRBD1 (6 bases). CDR3 region: CASSPGTTGEAFF. CDR3 sequence (DNA): TGTGCCAGCTCTCCAGGGACAACCGGCGAAGCTTTCTTT.